This note documents a single TCR beta chain sequence. This sample is drawn from a study of cytomegalovirus exposure and HLA in healthy donors. TCRdb keeps only in-frame clones here, not all; method: immunoSEQ multiplex PCR. The sample has about 280,000 clones, over 75% seen once. Trimming removed 4 bases from V and 6 bases from J, with 21 bases in between. Germline V gene sequence: CDR1 MDHEN, CDR2 SYDVKM. CDR3 length: 17 residues. This chain uses TRBV28 with TRBJ2-2; D is perhaps TRBD2 (6 bases). Specimen: PBMCs. The clonotype originates from a woman aged 18 to 35 in good health and CMV-seronegative. Here the CDR3 DNA reads TGTGCCAGCAGTTGGAGTCACGGACGGGAGAGGGCCGGGGAGCTGTTTTTT. Translated: CASSWSHGRERAGELFF.